The entry that follows covers one T cell receptor beta chain sequence. Its antigen is not known. Clones were sequenced by immunoSEQ multiplex PCR, and TCRdb holds only the in-frame ones, with some missing. This sample has approximately 110,000 clones, with 94% found just once. The entry originates in a study of cytomegalovirus exposure and HLA in healthy donors. The donors were members of the validation cohort, which comprised 90 to 150 subjects and was separate from the first cohort of 670 or so subjects. Study outcomes and limitations: Across donors, most TCRs were seen rarely, yet some public ones were widespread. Published work reported that the classifier diagnosed cytomegalovirus status with high specificity and sensitivity. The investigators catalogued 150 to 200 TCR beta chains as cytomegalovirus-associated.

CDR3 length: 14 amino acids. The V and J ends lost 6 bases and 2 bases respectively, with 13 bases between them. Germline-derived CDR1 and CDR2 are MDHEN and SYDVKM. The clonotype originates from a woman between 18 and 29 years old in good health and CMV-seronegative. The chain joins TRBV28 to TRBJ1-2; a weak D match, TRBD1 (5 bases). Material: PBMCs. CDR3 coding DNA: TGTGCCAGCAGACGGACAACCCTGAACTATGGCTACACCTTC. It encodes CASRRTTLNYGYTF.